This TCR beta chain was identified in a study of OX40 agonist ivuxolimab in advanced cancers. Study-level information: Across the patients, intravenous ivuxolimab was delivered every 2 weeks at 0.01 to 10 mg/kg. Study outcomes and limitations: Low normalized clonal expansion also occurred in some nonresponding patients.

The germline V gene encodes CDR1 MNHEY and CDR2 SVGAGI. The V gene end was trimmed by 6 bases and the J gene end by 7 bases; junction bases not matched to a gene: 6. The CDR3 has 14 amino acids. Of note for this clone: Its antigen remains unknown.

Sequencing used immunoSEQ multiplex PCR; TCRdb keeps in-frame clones, though not all of them. Seen here are tens of thousands of clones, approximately 85% observed once, and the top ten hold roughly 4.5%. The specimen was CD4+ or CD8+ T cells sorted from blood, collected in a trial of the OX40 agonist ivuxolimab. This sequence originates from an adult with an advanced solid tumor such as melanoma, head and neck, liver or kidney cancer. The genes are TRBV6-5 and TRBJ2-3; TRBD2 aligns across 11 bases. The CDR3 DNA reads TGTGCCAGCAGCAAAGGACTAGCGGGTTATACGCAGTATTTT. It translates to CASSKGLAGYTQYF.